Below are 20 T cell receptor beta chains sequenced from a single sample in a study of chemoradiotherapy in HPV16-positive cancers (dated by TCRdb to the early 2020s). The library was built by means of the immunoSEQ multiplex PCR assay. Entries here come from immuneACCESS through TCRdb and include only in-frame sequences with V and J called. Some clones fail to appear in such tables; in the studies checked, an unresolved V gene covers under half of the shortfall, and the cause of the remainder is unknown. Here the sample has approximately 52,000 clones; more than 90% occur a single time. The ten largest make up around 3.3% of the sample. This specimen consisted of blood, obtained from a patient who underwent chemoradiotherapy. The source of these receptors is a human donor with HPV-associated anogenital cancer.

The chain carries TRBV29-1 and TRBJ2-1; no reliable D call. The ends were cut back, 6 bases at V and 6 bases at J, with 12 bases in the middle. There are 12 residues in the CDR3. CDR1 and CDR2 (germline): SQVTM, ANQGSEA. For the CDR3, the DNA is TGCAGCGTGACCGAATCGGGCAATGAGCAGTTCTTC. Its protein product is CSVTESGNEQFF.

The chain uses TRBV5-1 and TRBJ2-2, with TRBD1 identical over 9 bases. From germline, CDR1 is SGHRS and CDR2 YFSETQ. With V trimmed by 3 bases and J by 9 bases, 6 bases remained unmatched. The CDR3 consists of 14 residues. CDR3 nucleotide sequence: TGCGCCAGCAGCTCGGCCGGACAGGGGCGGGAGCTGTTTTTT. Translating it yields CASSSAGQGRELFF.

The V call is TRBV9, the J call TRBJ2-3; TRBD2 aligns across 7 bases. V gave up 0 bases and J gave up 8 bases; unmatched junction bases: 3. The CDR3 covers 13 residues. Germline values: CDR1 SGDLS, CDR2 YYNGEE. The CDR3 region has the DNA TGTGCCAGCAGCGTAGAGATAGCGGGTACGCAGTATTTT. Protein product: CASSVEIAGTQYF.

The V call is TRBV7-9, the J call TRBJ2-1; D remains unclear. CDR1 and CDR2 (germline): SEHNR, FQNEAQ (reference sequence). V gave up 1 base and J gave up 8 bases, with 15 bases separating them. CDR3 length: 15 residues. CDR3 loop: CASSLGPGLFDEQFF. Written as DNA, the CDR3 is TGTGCCAGCAGCTTAGGGCCTGGGTTATTTGATGAGCAGTTCTTC. Using reference TRBV7-9 and TRBJ2-1 for the parts outside the CDR3, the full variable domain is DTGVSQNPRHKITKRGQNVTFRCDPISEHNRLYWYRQTLGQGPEFLTYFQNEAQLEKSRLLSDRFSAERPKGSFSTLEIQRTEQGDSAMYLCASSLGPGLFDEQFFGPGTRLTVL.

The chain carries TRBV29-1 and TRBJ1-5, with a tentative D call TRBD1 (6 bases). Trimming removed 8 bases from V and 1 base from J, with 15 bases in between. CDR3 length equals 14 residues. The germline V gene has CDR1 SQVTM and CDR2 ANQGSEA. The CDR3 spells CSPAVGTSNQPQHF. The CDR3 DNA reads as TGCAGCCCTGCCGTAGGGACAAGCAATCAGCCCCAGCATTTT.

This rearrangement joins TRBV5-1 to TRBJ2-7; the match to TRBD1 covers 11 bases. This CDR3 comprises 15 residues. Germline V gene sequence: CDR1 SGHRS, CDR2 YFSETQ. The V and J ends lost 3 bases and 5 bases, in that order; junction bases with no gene match: 7. The CDR3 nucleotides are TGCGCCAGCAGCTCCGGACAGGGGGCAGCGAACGAGCAGTACTTC. Its protein product is CASSSGQGAANEQYF.

This clone was counted only a few times. This rearrangement joins TRBV6-1 to TRBJ2-7; D might be TRBD1 or TRBD2, each matching 5 bases. CDR1 and CDR2 from the germline V gene are MNHNS and SASEGT. There are 15 residues in the CDR3. The germline V and J ends were trimmed by 2 bases and 4 bases, with 15 bases remaining between them. The CDR3 protein is CASSERVGGLYEQYF. DNA for the CDR3: TGTGCCAGCAGTGAACGTGTTGGGGGATTGTACGAGCAGTACTTC.

This clone was counted a single time. The rearrangement joins TRBV7-9 to TRBJ2-3; 9 nucleotides line up with TRBD2. The CDR3 totals 16 residues. Germline V gives CDR1 SEHNR, CDR2 FQNEAQ (reference sequence). Losses at the gene ends were 4 bases for V and 6 bases for J; bases not matched to a gene: 11. The CDR3 nucleotides read TGTGCCAGCAGCTCACGGGGCGGGAGGGCCACGGATACGCAGTATTTT. This translates into CASSSRGGRATDTQYF.

This chain joins TRBV29-1 and TRBJ2-7; the D is unclear. This CDR3 contains 11 residues. CDR1 and CDR2 (germline): SQVTM, ANQGSEA. Trimming removed 5 bases at V and 2 bases at J, with 7 bases between. The CDR3 sequence: CSVFSAYEQYF. The CDR3, as DNA: TGCAGCGTTTTTTCGGCCTACGAGCAGTACTTC.

V and J are TRBV6-5 and TRBJ1-2; perhaps TRBD1 as D (5 bases). There are 12 residues in the CDR3. Germline assignment: CDR1 MNHEY and CDR2 SVGAGI. Trimming shortened V by 7 bases and J by 7 bases, and 13 bases separated the two germline ends. CDR3 residues: CASKPGTSGYTF. Here the CDR3 DNA reads TGTGCCAGCAAACCTGGGACGAGTGGCTACACCTTC.

The rearrangement uses TRBV20-1 and TRBJ1-1; D gene uncertain. The CDR3 extends over 11 amino acids. CDR1 and CDR2 from the germline V gene are DFQATT and SNEGSKA (reference sequence). V lost 4 bases to trimming and J lost 8 bases, with 11 bases between them. The DNA of the CDR3 is TGCAGTGCTAAAAGAGAACCCGAAGCTTTCTTT. Its translation: CSAKREPEAFF.

CDR3: CASSDRIQETQYF. CDR3 DNA: TGTGCCAGCAGTGACAGAATTCAAGAGACCCAGTACTTC. The chain employs TRBV2 and TRBJ2-5; D gene unclear. The CDR3 length is 13 residues. CDR1 is SNHLY and CDR2 is FYNNEI in the germline V gene. Deletions cut 3 bases from V and 2 bases from J, with 7 bases between.

The chain joins TRBV7-2 to TRBJ1-1, with D maybe TRBD1 (5 bases). CDR1 and CDR2 from the germline V gene are SGHTA and FQGNSA. V was cut by 5 bases and J by 1 base, with 17 bases left in between. The CDR3 has 16 residues. CDR3 DNA: TGTGCCAGCAGCCCCCGTCCCGGGACGGCGAACACTGAAGCTTTCTTT. This sequence encodes CASSPRPGTANTEAFF.

The chain uses TRBV27 and TRBJ2-6; D is ambiguous. Germline lookup yields CDR1 MNHEY and CDR2 SMNVEV (reference sequence). V was cut by 3 bases and J by 0 bases, with 3 bases left in between. The CDR3 spans 14 residues. The CDR3 loop is CASSFVSGANVLTF. CDR3 nucleotides: TGTGCCAGCAGTTTTGTCTCTGGGGCCAACGTCCTGACTTTC.

The rearrangement joins TRBV11-3 to TRBJ2-7, with 7 bases matching TRBD2. CDR3 length: 13 amino acids. V shed 5 bases, J shed 2 bases, and the junction held 3 bases outside the gene matches. CDR1 is SGHNT and CDR2 is YENEEA in the germline V gene. The CDR3 DNA is TGTGCCAGCAGCAGCGGGGTTCCCTACGAGCAGTACTTC. Translated, it gives CASSSGVPYEQYF.

This clone was found once. The CDR3 region is CASSSGRPGNTEAFF. The CDR3 region has the DNA TGCGCCAGCAGCTCGGGACGCCCCGGGAACACTGAAGCTTTCTTT. The chain carries TRBV5-1 and TRBJ1-1; D might be TRBD1 (5 bases). This CDR3 has 15 residues. The V end lost 3 bases, the J end lost 1 base, and 13 bases lay between the germline ends. Germline CDR1 is SGHRS and CDR2 is YFSETQ.

The rearrangement links TRBV7-6 to TRBJ1-5; D gene uncertain. Germline CDR1 is SGHVS and CDR2 is FNYEAQ. The CDR3 loop spans 14 amino acids. Trimming shortened V by 5 bases and J by 4 bases, and 12 bases separated the two germline ends. DNA for the CDR3: TGTGCCAGCAGCCCCGGACTGGTTAATCAGCCCCAGCATTTT. It is translated as CASSPGLVNQPQHF.

This rearrangement joins TRBV5-4 to TRBJ2-7; 10 bases are a match to TRBD2. CDR3 length: 15 amino acids. Germline lookup yields CDR1 SGHNT and CDR2 YYREEE (reference sequence). J was trimmed by 1 base and V by 3 bases; bases with no gene match: 4. The CDR3 protein is CASSSKLAGSYEQYF. The CDR3 bases are TGTGCCAGCAGCTCGAAACTAGCGGGGTCCTACGAGCAGTACTTC.

V and J are TRBV11-3 and TRBJ1-3; D remains ambiguous. V shed 5 bases and J shed 2 bases, with 13 bases lying between them. Germline CDR1 reads SGHNT; CDR2 reads YENEEA. This CDR3 has 15 amino acids. In DNA, the CDR3 is TGTGCCAGCAGCATGGACCCATCCCCTGGAAACACCATATATTTT. Protein product: CASSMDPSPGNTIYF.

This clone appeared a single time. The J gene is TRBJ1-5, the V gene TRBV9, with D tentatively TRBD1 (5 bases). Germline V lookup: CDR1 SGDLS, CDR2 YYNGEE. V lost 0 bases to trimming and J lost 3 bases, with 10 bases between them. CDR3 length equals 15 residues. In nucleotides, the CDR3 is TGTGCCAGCAGCGTAGCAGGGCAGGACAATCAGCCCCAGCATTTT. Its protein is CASSVAGQDNQPQHF.